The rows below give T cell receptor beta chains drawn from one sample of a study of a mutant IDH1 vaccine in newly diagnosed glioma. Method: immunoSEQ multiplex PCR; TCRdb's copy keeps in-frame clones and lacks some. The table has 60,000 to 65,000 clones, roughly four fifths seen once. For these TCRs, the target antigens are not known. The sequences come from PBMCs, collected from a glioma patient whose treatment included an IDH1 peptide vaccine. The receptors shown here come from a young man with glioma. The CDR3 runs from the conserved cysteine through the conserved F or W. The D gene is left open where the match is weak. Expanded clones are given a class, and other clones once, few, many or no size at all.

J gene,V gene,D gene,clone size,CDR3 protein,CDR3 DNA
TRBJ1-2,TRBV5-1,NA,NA,CASSLPARGFHGYTF,TGCGCCAGCAGCCTACCCGCTCGGGGGTTCCATGGCTACACCTTC
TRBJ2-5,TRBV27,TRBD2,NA,CASSLTGGPQETQYF,TGTGCCAGCAGTTTAACGGGGGGACCTCAAGAGACCCAGTACTTC
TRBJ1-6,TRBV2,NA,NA,CASSEQGSSYNSPLHF,TGTGCCAGCAGTGAGCAGGGTAGCTCCTATAATTCACCCCTCCACTTT
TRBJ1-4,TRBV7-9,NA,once,CASSLGSGRTMEKLFF,TGTGCCAGCAGCTTAGGATCGGGCCGAACAATGGAAAAACTGTTTTTT
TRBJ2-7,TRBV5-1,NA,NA,CASSLAGSGHEQYF,TGCGCCAGCAGCTTGGCAGGGTCGGGGCACGAGCAGTACTTC
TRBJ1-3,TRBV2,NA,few,CASRGNTIYF,TGTGCCAGTCGTGGAAACACCATATATTTT
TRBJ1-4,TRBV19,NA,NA,CASSFTRGNANEKLFF,TGTGCCAGTAGTTTTACCCGGGGGAATGCTAATGAAAAACTGTTTTTT
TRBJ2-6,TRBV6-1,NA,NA,CASSEAGLEGRSGANVLTF,TGTGCCAGCAGTGAAGCTGGTTTAGAGGGCCGCTCTGGGGCCAACGTCCTGACTTTC
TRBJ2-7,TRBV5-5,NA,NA,CASSSSGLDFEQYF,TGTGCCAGCAGCTCCTCGGGACTCGACTTTGAGCAGTACTTC
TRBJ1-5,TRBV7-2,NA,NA,CASSVLRDLSNQPQHF,TGTGCCAGCAGCGTGCTCCGGGACCTAAGCAATCAGCCCCAGCATTTT
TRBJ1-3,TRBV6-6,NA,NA,CASSAGGKDSGNTIYF,TGTGCCAGCAGCGCGGGGGGGAAGGACTCTGGAAACACCATATATTTT
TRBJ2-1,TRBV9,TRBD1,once,CASSGRTGKGYNEQFF,TGTGCCAGCAGCGGCCGGACAGGGAAAGGCTACAATGAGCAGTTCTTC
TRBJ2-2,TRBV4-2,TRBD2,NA,CASSQGQALAGGPNTGELFF,TGTGCCAGCAGCCAAGGACAGGCGCTAGCGGGGGGGCCGAACACCGGGGAGCTGTTTTTT
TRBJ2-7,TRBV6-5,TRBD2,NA,CASSYSGGGWYEQYF,TGTGCCAGCAGTTATAGCGGGGGTGGCTGGTACGAGCAGTACTTC
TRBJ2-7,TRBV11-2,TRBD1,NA,CASSLWTGNYDEQYF,TGTGCCAGCAGCTTATGGACAGGGAATTACGACGAGCAGTACTTC
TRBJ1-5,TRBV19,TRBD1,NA,CASSLDRKDQPQHF,TGTGCCAGTAGTCTGGACAGGAAAGATCAGCCCCAGCATTTT
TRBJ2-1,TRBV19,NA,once,CASSIQANEQFF,TGTGCCAGTAGTATTCAGGCCAATGAGCAGTTCTTC
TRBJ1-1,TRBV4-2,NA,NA,CASSQQYESEAFF,TGTGCCAGCAGCCAACAGTACGAGAGTGAAGCTTTCTTT
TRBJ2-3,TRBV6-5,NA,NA,CASSYRGLRGDTQYF,TGTGCCAGCAGTTACCGGGGACTCCGTGGGGATACGCAGTATTTT
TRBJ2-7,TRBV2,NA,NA,CASSGAPYEQYF,TGTGCCAGCTCTGGGGCACCCTACGAGCAGTACTTC
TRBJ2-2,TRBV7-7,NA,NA,CASSAGNTGELFF,TGTGCCAGCTCGGCAGGGAACACCGGGGAGCTGTTTTTT
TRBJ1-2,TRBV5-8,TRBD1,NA,CASSKTGTGSNYGYTF,TGTGCCAGCAGCAAAACCGGGACAGGCTCTAACTATGGCTACACCTTC
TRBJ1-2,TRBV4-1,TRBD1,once,CASSPQGATNYGYTF,TGCGCCAGCAGCCCACAGGGGGCTACCAACTATGGCTACACCTTC
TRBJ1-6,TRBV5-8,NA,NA,CASSSVSAAESPLHF,TGTGCCAGCAGCTCGGTTTCGGCGGCGGAATCACCCCTCCACTTT
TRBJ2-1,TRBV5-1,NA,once,CASSSETSGKLRNEQFF,TGCGCCAGCAGCTCGGAGACCTCAGGTAAACTGAGGAATGAGCAGTTCTTC
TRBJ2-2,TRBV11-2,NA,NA,CASRSSNTGELFF,TGTGCCAGCAGGTCCTCCAACACCGGGGAGCTGTTTTTT
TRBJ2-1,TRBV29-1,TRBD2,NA,CSVESGGKNEQFF,TGCAGCGTTGAAAGCGGGGGGAAGAATGAGCAGTTCTTC
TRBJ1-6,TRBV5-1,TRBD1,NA,CASSPRVVNRGNSPLHF,TGCGCCAGCAGCCCGAGGGTCGTGAACAGGGGGAATTCACCCCTCCACTTT
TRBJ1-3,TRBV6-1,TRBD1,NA,CASSASTGPLGSGNTIYF,TGTGCCAGCAGTGCTTCGACAGGGCCTCTGGGCTCTGGAAACACCATATATTTT
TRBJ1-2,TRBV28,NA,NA,CASSPDSGYGYTF,TGTGCCAGCAGCCCTGATTCGGGTTATGGCTACACCTTC
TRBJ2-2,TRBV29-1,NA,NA,CSVSTGELFF,TGCAGCGTTAGCACCGGGGAGCTGTTTTTT
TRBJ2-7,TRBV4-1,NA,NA,CASSHPARGQTYEQYF,TGCGCCAGCAGCCACCCCGCCAGAGGACAAACCTACGAGCAGTACTTC
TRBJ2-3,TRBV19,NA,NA,CASSMRLTQADTQYF,TGTGCCAGTAGTATGAGACTAACTCAGGCAGATACGCAGTATTTT